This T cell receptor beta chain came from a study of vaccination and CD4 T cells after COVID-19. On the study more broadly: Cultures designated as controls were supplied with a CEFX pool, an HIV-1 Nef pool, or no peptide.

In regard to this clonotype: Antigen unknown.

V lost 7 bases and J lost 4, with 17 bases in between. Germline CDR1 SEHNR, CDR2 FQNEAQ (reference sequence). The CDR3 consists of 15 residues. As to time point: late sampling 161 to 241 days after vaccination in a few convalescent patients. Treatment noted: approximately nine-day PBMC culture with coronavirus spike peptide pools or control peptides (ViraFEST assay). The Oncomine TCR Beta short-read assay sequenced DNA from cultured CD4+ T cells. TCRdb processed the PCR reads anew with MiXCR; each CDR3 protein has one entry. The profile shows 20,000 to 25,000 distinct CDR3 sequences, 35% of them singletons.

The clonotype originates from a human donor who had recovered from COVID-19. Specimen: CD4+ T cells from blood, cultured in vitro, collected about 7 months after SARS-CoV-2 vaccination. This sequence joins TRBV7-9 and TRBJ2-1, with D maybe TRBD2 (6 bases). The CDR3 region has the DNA TGTGCCAGCACCGCCGAAGGAGGGCGGTACAATGAGCAGTTCTTC. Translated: CASTAEGGRYNEQFF.